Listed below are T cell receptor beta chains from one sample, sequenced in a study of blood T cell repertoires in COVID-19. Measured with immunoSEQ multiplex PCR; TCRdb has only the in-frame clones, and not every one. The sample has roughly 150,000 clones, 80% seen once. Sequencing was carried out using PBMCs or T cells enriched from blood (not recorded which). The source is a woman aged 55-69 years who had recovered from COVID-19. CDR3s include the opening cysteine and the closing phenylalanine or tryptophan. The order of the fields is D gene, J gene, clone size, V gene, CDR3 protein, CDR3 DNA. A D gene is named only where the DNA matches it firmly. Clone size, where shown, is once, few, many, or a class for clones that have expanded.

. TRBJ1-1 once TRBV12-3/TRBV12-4 CASSPGVNTEAFF TGTGCCAGCAGCCCAGGGGTGAACACTGAAGCTTTCTTT
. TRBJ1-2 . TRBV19 CASSTSGTSKGYGYTF TGTGCCAGTAGTACCTCCGGGACATCTAAGGGCTATGGCTACACCTTC
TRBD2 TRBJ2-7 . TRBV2 CASNLAGGYSYEQYF TGTGCCAGCAACCTAGCGGGGGGTTACTCCTACGAGCAGTACTTC
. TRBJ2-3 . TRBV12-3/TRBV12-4 CASDRGATDTQYF TGTGCCAGCGATCGGGGGGCGACAGATACGCAGTATTTT
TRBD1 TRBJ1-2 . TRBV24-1 CATSGQDPGYTF TGTGCCACGTCGGGACAGGATCCTGGCTACACCTTC
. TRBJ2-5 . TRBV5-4 CASSYDGETQYF TGTGCCAGCAGCTATGACGGGGAGACCCAGTACTTC
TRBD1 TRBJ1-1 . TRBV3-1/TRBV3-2 CASSPEDRASEAFF TGTGCCAGCAGCCCTGAGGACAGGGCGAGTGAAGCTTTCTTT
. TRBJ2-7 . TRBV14 CASSQQGFSYEQYF TGTGCCAGCAGCCAACAGGGGTTCTCCTACGAGCAGTACTTC
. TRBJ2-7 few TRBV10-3 CAISESNSHEQYF TGTGCCATCAGTGAGTCGAACAGTCACGAGCAGTACTTC
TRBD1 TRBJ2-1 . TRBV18 CASSPTGTENNEQFF TGTGCCAGCTCGCCGACCGGGACAGAGAACAATGAGCAGTTCTTC
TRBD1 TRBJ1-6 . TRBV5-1 CASSGGTDNSPLHF TGCGCCAGCAGCGGAGGGACAGATAATTCACCCCTCCACTTT
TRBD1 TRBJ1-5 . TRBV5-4 CASSFDRPRDRVNQPQHF TGTGCCAGCAGCTTTGACCGACCCCGGGACAGGGTTAATCAGCCCCAGCATTTT
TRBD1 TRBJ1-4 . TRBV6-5 CASSRQGEYEKLFF TGTGCCAGCAGCAGACAGGGTGAGTATGAAAAACTGTTTTTT
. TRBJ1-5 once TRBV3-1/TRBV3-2 CASSQEGGVRRPSNQPQHF TGTGCCAGCAGCCAAGAGGGAGGGGTCCGACGACCTAGCAATCAGCCCCAGCATTTT
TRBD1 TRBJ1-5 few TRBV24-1 CATNSKGQGKGQPQHF TGTGCCACCAACTCTAAGGGACAGGGTAAAGGTCAGCCCCAGCATTTT
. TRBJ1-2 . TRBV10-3 CAISSGLGGRTTYGYTF TGTGCCATCAGCTCCGGGTTAGGTGGCAGGACTACCTATGGCTACACCTTC
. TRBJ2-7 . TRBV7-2 CASSLPGTLKYEQYF TGTGCCAGCAGCTTACCGGGGACTCTGAAATACGAGCAGTACTTC